Below, 22 T cell receptor beta chains from the same sample are listed, as sequenced in a study of T cells in Graves' hyperthyroidism and ophthalmopathy. RNA transcripts provided the source from which TCR beta CDR3 regions were amplified. The HTBI primer set served for first-round RT-PCR of the TCR CDR3. TCRdb re-called the multiplex PCR reads with MiXCR, one entry per CDR3 protein. The sample holds under 300,000 distinct CDR3 sequences; approximately 21% are singletons and the top ten take 50% to 75%. Sequences were obtained from blood. The receptors stem from a man aged 30-40 years with Graves' ophthalmopathy.

At least ten counts were recorded for this clonotype. This CDR3 is CASSFTGSRMNTEAFF. DNA of the CDR3: TGTGCCAGCAGTTTTACGGGATCCAGGATGAACACTGAAGCTTTCTTT. The chain is built from TRBV28 and TRBJ1-1; D gene uncertain. Trimming took 3 bases from V and 0 from J, leaving 14 bases between them. The germline V gene encodes CDR1 MDHEN and CDR2 SYDVKM. The CDR3 length is 16 residues.

V gene TRBV19 combines with J gene TRBJ1-5; D is unresolved. Germline CDR1 reads LNHDA; CDR2 reads SQIVND (reference sequence). The CDR3 has 15 residues. Trimming shortened V by 5 bases and J by 0 bases, and 11 bases separated the two germline ends. The CDR3 bases are TGTGCCAGTAGTCTGACAAAATTTAGCAATCAGCCCCAGCATTTT. It yields the protein CASSLTKFSNQPQHF.

The V gene is TRBV7-9, the J gene TRBJ2-7; the D gene could be TRBD1 or TRBD2 (5 bases each). The germline V and J ends were trimmed by 3 bases and 0 bases, with 12 bases remaining between them. The CDR3 extends over 15 amino acids. Germline lookup yields CDR1 SEHNR and CDR2 FQNEAQ (reference sequence). As DNA, the CDR3 is TGTGCCAGCAGCTTCCACCGGGACGGCTCCTACGAGCAGTACTTC. Residues: CASSFHRDGSYEQYF.

The chain employs TRBV5-1 and TRBJ1-3; no reliable D call. Trimming shortened V by 2 bases and J by 0 bases, and 12 bases separated the two germline ends. The length of the CDR3 is 16 residues. Germline V gene sequence: CDR1 SGHRS, CDR2 YFSETQ. The CDR3 DNA is TGCGCCAGCAGCTTTGACGGACCCTTCTCTGGAAACACCATATATTTT. Protein sequence: CASSFDGPFSGNTIYF.

The rearrangement joins TRBV30 to TRBJ1-4; tentatively, D is TRBD1 (6 bases). The V end lost 0 bases, the J end lost 7 bases, and 6 bases lay between the germline ends. There are 12 residues in the CDR3. Germline CDR1 GTSNPN, CDR2 SVGIG (reference sequence). CDR3 protein: CAWSVGGEKLFF. The CDR3 nucleotides read TGTGCCTGGAGTGTAGGGGGTGAAAAACTGTTTTTT.

This chain connects TRBV28 to TRBJ2-7; D gene uncertain. The CDR3 totals 12 residues. CDR1 and CDR2 from the germline V gene are MDHEN and SYDVKM. The V end was cut by 8 bases, the J end by 3 bases, with 11 bases between. The CDR3 spells CASQTPGYEQYF. The DNA for the CDR3 is TGTGCCAGCCAAACACCGGGCTACGAGCAGTACTTC.

The table lists this clonotype with many counts. This chain connects TRBV18 to TRBJ2-1, with 12 positions matching TRBD2. Per the germline V gene, CDR1 is KGHSH and CDR2 is LQKENI. The junction had 4 bases not matched to a gene; V was cut back by 6 bases and J by 4 bases. CDR3 length: 15 residues. CDR3 nucleotides: TGTGCCAGCTCGGTTCTAGCGGGAGGGTACAATGAGCAGTTCTTC. It is translated as CASSVLAGGYNEQFF.

This clonotype was counted between two and nine times. The chain recombines TRBV19 with TRBJ2-7; either TRBD1 or TRBD2 may supply D (5 bases each). V dropped 5 bases and J dropped 2 bases, with 22 bases sitting between them. The CDR3 runs 17 residues. Germline V lookup: CDR1 LNHDA, CDR2 SQIVND (reference sequence). The CDR3 nucleotides read TGTGCCAGTAGTCTCCAATCGGGCCTGGGACCGACCTACGAGCAGTACTTC. Amino acids: CASSLQSGLGPTYEQYF.

Here the CDR3 reads CSAMSGTSYEQYF. CDR3 bases: TGCAGCGCCATGTCCGGGACCTCCTACGAGCAGTACTTC. This chain joins TRBV29-1 and TRBJ2-7; D tentatively fits TRBD1 or TRBD2 (5 bases each). This CDR3 region has 13 residues. The germline V gene has CDR1 SQVTM and CDR2 ANQGSEA. Trimming removed 7 bases from V and 0 bases from J, with 13 bases in between.

This sequence joins TRBV14 and TRBJ1-2; D is perhaps TRBD1 (5 bases). This CDR3 is built from 13 residues. The germline V gene encodes CDR1 SGHDN and CDR2 FVKESK. V lost 4 bases, J lost 8 bases, and 14 bases lay in between. This CDR3 reads CASSRIREGGYTF. In DNA, the CDR3 is TGTGCCAGCAGCCGCATCAGGGAAGGGGGCTACACCTTC.

V and J are TRBV28 and TRBJ1-6; tentatively, D is TRBD1 (6 bases). The CDR3 consists of 16 residues. CDR1 is MDHEN and CDR2 is SYDVKM in the germline V gene. V lost 3 bases, J lost 7 bases, and 16 bases lay in between. For the CDR3, the DNA is TGTGCCAGCAGTTTGGCCATCCGGGGGGCAAATTCACCCCTCCACTTT. Amino acids: CASSLAIRGANSPLHF.

The chain links TRBV30 to TRBJ2-5; 12 positions agree with TRBD2. Per the germline V gene, CDR1 is GTSNPN and CDR2 is SVGIG (reference sequence). The junction had 3 bases not matched to a gene; V was cut back by 0 bases and J by 4 bases. The CDR3 is 15 amino acids. The CDR3 loop reads CAWSVLAGGPETQYF. In DNA, the CDR3 is TGTGCCTGGAGTGTACTAGCGGGGGGCCCAGAGACCCAGTACTTC. Filled out from reference TRBV30 and TRBJ2-5, the complete variable domain reads SQTIHQWPATLVQPVGSPLSLECTVEGTSNPNLYWYRQAAGRGLQLLFYSVGIGQISSEVPQNLSASRPQDRQFILSSKKLLLSDSGFYLCAWSVLAGGPETQYFGPGTRLLVL.

This chain connects TRBV7-9 to TRBJ2-5, with 12 nucleotides matching TRBD2. The CDR3 totals 18 residues. Germline lookup yields CDR1 SEHNR and CDR2 FQNEAQ (reference sequence). Trimming at V came to 5 bases and at J to 4 bases, leaving 14 bases not matched to a gene. Written as DNA, the CDR3 is TGTGCCAGCAGCCCCCACCCACTAGCGGGAGGTTCCCTAGAGACCCAGTACTTC. The encoded protein is CASSPHPLAGGSLETQYF.

The sample holds one count of this clonotype. V is TRBV12-3 or TRBV12-4 and J is TRBJ2-1; D unclear. CDR3 length equals 11 residues. V lost 5 bases and J 8 bases, leaving 7 bases between the germline ends. CDR3: CASSQSYEQFF. The CDR3 DNA reads as TGTGCCAGCAGTCAGTCCTATGAGCAGTTCTTC.

This clonotype was found a few times. The chain carries TRBV28 and TRBJ2-7, with D perhaps TRBD1 or TRBD2 (5 bases each). The length of the CDR3 is 14 residues. CDR1 is MDHEN, CDR2 SYDVKM, per germline. Trimming cost V 4 bases and J 5 bases, with 15 bases left between them. CDR3 sequence: CASSYSTRGDEQYF. The CDR3 DNA reads as TGTGCCAGCAGTTATAGTACAAGAGGGGACGAGCAGTACTTC.

This rearrangement joins TRBV12-3 or TRBV12-4 to TRBJ1-1; possibly TRBD1 for D (6 bases). Trimming took off 3 bases at V and 3 bases at J, with 14 bases between the two ends. There are 15 residues in the CDR3. The CDR3 region is CASSFRSGGDTEAFF. As DNA, the CDR3 is TGTGCCAGCAGTTTTAGGTCCGGGGGCGACACTGAAGCTTTCTTT.

This sequence joins TRBV27 and TRBJ1-4; maybe TRBD1 (5 bases). Trimming removed 5 bases from V and 4 bases from J, with 17 bases in between. CDR3 length: 16 residues. Germline V gives CDR1 MNHEY, CDR2 SMNVEV (reference sequence). CDR3: CASSPVPLGGNEKLFF. DNA for the CDR3: TGTGCCAGCAGTCCAGTCCCACTGGGGGGTAATGAAAAACTGTTTTTT.

The CDR3 DNA reads as TGCAGCGTCGAGAATAGGCGGGAGGGCAATGAGCAGTTCTTC. This codes for CSVENRREGNEQFF. This chain uses TRBV29-1 with TRBJ2-1; 9 bases are a match to TRBD2. From germline, CDR1 is SQVTM and CDR2 ANQGSEA. The CDR3 is 14 amino acids. V was pared by 6 bases and J by 6 bases, with 9 bases of the junction left unmatched.

This clonotype occurred a few times. The gene calls are TRBV20-1 and TRBJ2-1, with TRBD2 matching 11 bases. Germline V lookup: CDR1 DFQATT, CDR2 SNEGSKA (reference sequence). V lost 4 bases to trimming and J lost 8 bases; unmatched junction nucleotides: 10. The CDR3 is 15 residues long. The CDR3 is CSATQTSGIRYEQFF. The CDR3 nucleotides read TGCAGTGCTACCCAGACTAGCGGGATCCGGTATGAGCAGTTCTTC.

The chain uses TRBV12-3 or TRBV12-4 and TRBJ2-1; TRBD2 aligns across 8 bases. This CDR3 region has 14 residues. The trim removed 4 bases at V and 7 bases at J, leaving 6 bases unmatched. The CDR3 DNA reads as TGTGCCAGCAGTTCGCCGGGACTAGTGAATGAGCAGTTCTTC. Translation: CASSSPGLVNEQFF.

This clonotype has a count of ten or more. The V call is TRBV7-8, the J call TRBJ2-7; 8 positions match TRBD2. The CDR3 loop spans 14 amino acids. The germline V gene has CDR1 SGHVS and CDR2 FQNEAQ. Losses at the gene ends were 3 bases for V and 3 bases for J; bases not matched to a gene: 4. This CDR3 is CASSLSGSGYEQYF. CDR3 sequence (DNA): TGTGCCAGCAGCTTGAGCGGGAGCGGCTACGAGCAGTACTTC.

This clonotype was found many times. This chain uses TRBV5-1 with TRBJ2-3; D might be TRBD1 (5 bases). Trimming removed 7 bases from V and 0 bases from J, with 15 bases in between. The CDR3 loop spans 15 amino acids. CDR1 SGHRS and CDR2 YFSETQ come from the germline V gene. In DNA form, the CDR3 reads TGCGCCAGCCAACTACAGGTTTCTAGCACAGATACGCAGTATTTT. Translated, it gives CASQLQVSSTDTQYF. Full variable domain (missing parts from reference TRBV5-1 and TRBJ2-3): KAGVTQTPRYLIKTRGQQVTLSCSPISGHRSVSWYQQTPGQGLQFLFEYFSETQRNKGNFPGRFSGRQFSNSRSEMNVSTLELGDSALYLCASQLQVSSTDTQYFGPGTRLTVL.